Here is one T cell receptor (beta chain) with its context. This sample was taken from a study of blood T cell repertoires in COVID-19. As for the study in general: COVID-19 samples from acute and convalescent phases originated in the United States, Italy and Spain. Sources were T cells, B-cell-depleted T cells, or PBMCs; the material itself was cDNA or gDNA.

In the original workflow: Amplification of reference gene primers provided the estimated nucleated cell counts. Data came from immunoSEQ multiplex PCR; TCRdb stores just in-frame clones and leaves some out. D and trimming come from the DNA, and the V and J calls and clone size come from that table. The sample shows about 140,000 clones, 77% of them seen only once. The CDR3 totals 18 residues. Trimming left V 0 bases short and J 1 base short, with 15 bases between. Germline V gene sequence: CDR1 KGHSH, CDR2 LQKENI. Sequenced sample: peripheral blood. The chain carries TRBV18 and TRBJ1-4, with D maybe TRBD1 (6 bases). The receptor comes from a woman aged 45-65 years with active or convalescent COVID-19. As DNA, the CDR3 is TGTGCCAGCTCACCACCAACGGGGGGCGACGGAACTAATGAAAAACTGTTTTTT. This encodes CASSPPTGGDGTNEKLFF.